Sequencing of this T cell receptor beta chain was carried out in a study of CD8 T cells in ankylosing spondylitis. Study-level findings and limits: Seemingly distinctive of ankylosing spondylitis blood was a TCR beta motif formed by eight highly homologous variants. Existing reports had already noted some motif variants in reactive arthritis synovial fluid and blood.

A quantitative 5'-RACE method, one with molecular barcodes, was used to make TCR beta libraries. One entry per CDR3 protein, called by TCRdb with MiXCR from the 5' RACE reads. Of fewer than 550,000 distinct CDR3 sequences in the sample, 5.3% were seen once. The length of the CDR3 is 15 residues. The germline V and J ends were trimmed by 4 bases and 0 bases, with 11 bases remaining between them. Germline assignment: CDR1 SGHRS and CDR2 YFSETQ. The sample holds many counts of this clonotype. Its antigen is undetermined. This TCR derives from a male donor with ankylosing spondylitis. Sequencing used blood, either unsorted or a sorted T cell fraction (not recorded which). V usage is TRBV5-1 and J usage is TRBJ1-5; D ambiguous. This CDR3 reads CASSPDEGSNQPQHF. CDR3 coding DNA: TGCGCCAGCAGCCCCGATGAGGGTAGCAATCAGCCCCAGCATTTT.